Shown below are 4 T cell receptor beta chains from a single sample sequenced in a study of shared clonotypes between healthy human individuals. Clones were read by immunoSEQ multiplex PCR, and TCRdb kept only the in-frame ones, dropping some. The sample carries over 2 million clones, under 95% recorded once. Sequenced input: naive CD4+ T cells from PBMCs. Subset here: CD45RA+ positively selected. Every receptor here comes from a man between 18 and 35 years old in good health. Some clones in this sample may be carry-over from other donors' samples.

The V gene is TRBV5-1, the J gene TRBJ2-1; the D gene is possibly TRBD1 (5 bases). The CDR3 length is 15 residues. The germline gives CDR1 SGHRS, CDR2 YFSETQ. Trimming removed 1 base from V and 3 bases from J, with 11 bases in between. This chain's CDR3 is CASSLQGGVYNEQFF. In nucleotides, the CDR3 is TGCGCCAGCAGCTTGCAGGGCGGCGTCTACAATGAGCAGTTCTTC.

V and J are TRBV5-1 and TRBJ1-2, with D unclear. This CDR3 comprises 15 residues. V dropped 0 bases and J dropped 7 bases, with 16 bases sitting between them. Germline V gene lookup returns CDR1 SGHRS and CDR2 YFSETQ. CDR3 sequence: CASSLGVGGVGGYTF. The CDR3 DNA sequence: TGCGCCAGCAGCTTGGGAGTAGGTGGGGTCGGTGGCTACACCTTC.

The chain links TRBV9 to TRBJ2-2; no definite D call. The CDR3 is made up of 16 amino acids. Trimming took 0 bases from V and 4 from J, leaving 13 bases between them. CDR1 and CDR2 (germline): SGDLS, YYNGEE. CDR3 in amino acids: CASSVDPNSPTGELFF. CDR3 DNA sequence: TGTGCCAGCAGCGTAGACCCCAACTCACCCACCGGGGAGCTGTTTTTT.

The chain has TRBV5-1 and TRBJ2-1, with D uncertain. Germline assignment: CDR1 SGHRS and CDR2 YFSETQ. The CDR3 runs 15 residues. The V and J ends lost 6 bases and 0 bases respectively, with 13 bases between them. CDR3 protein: CASNPSSLSYNEQFF. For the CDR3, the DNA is TGCGCCAGCAACCCATCGTCCCTCTCCTACAATGAGCAGTTCTTC.